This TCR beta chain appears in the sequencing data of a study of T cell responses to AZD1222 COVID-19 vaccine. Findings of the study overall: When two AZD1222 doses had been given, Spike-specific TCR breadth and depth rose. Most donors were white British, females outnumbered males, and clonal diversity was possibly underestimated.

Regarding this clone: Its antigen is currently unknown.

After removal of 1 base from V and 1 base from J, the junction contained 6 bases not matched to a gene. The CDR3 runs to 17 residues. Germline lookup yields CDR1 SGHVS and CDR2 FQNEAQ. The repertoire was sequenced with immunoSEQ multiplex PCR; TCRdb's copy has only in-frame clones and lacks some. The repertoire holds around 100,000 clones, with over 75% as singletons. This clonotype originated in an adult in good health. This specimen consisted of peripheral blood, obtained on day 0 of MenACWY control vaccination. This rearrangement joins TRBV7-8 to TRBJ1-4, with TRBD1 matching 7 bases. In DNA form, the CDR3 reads TGTGCCAGCAGCTTAGTAGGGGGCGCGGGAACTAATGAAAAACTGTTTTTT. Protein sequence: CASSLVGGAGTNEKLFF.